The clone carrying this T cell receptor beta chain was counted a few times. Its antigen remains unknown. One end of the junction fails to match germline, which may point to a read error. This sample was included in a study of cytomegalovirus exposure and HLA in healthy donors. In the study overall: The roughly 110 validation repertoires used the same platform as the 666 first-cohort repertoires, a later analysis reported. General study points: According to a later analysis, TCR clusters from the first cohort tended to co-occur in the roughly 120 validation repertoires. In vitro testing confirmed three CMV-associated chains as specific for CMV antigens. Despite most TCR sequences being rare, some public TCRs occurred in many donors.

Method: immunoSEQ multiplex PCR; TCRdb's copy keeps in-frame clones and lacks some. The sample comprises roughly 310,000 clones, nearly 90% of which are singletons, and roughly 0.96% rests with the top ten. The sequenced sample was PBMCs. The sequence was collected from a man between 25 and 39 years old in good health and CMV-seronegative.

CDR3 sequence reads: CASSYDRGRSHF. The CDR3 region has the DNA TGTGCCAGCAGCTACGACAGGGGGCGCTCCCACTTC. V is TRBV2 and J is TRBJ2-4; 10 bases are shared with TRBD1. Germline CDR1 is SNHLY and CDR2 is FYNNEI. The CDR3 is made up of 12 amino acids.